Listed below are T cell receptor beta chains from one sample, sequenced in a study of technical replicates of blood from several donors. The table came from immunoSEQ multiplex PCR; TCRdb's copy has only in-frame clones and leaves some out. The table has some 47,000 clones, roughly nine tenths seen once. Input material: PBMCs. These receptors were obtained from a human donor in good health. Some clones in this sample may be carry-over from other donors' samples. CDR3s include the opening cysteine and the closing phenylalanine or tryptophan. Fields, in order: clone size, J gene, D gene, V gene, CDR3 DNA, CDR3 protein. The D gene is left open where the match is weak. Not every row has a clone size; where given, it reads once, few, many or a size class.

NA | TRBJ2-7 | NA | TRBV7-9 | TGTGCCAGCAGCCTCCATAGTCGCGAGCAGTACTTC | CASSLHSREQYF
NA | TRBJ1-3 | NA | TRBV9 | TGTGCCAGCAGCGTAGGGAGTATGAGTACTGGAAACACCATATATTTT | CASSVGSMSTGNTIYF
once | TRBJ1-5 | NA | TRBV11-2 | TGTGCCAGCGCGGGGGGGGTAGAACGGAATCAGCCCCAGCATTTT | CASAGGVERNQPQHF
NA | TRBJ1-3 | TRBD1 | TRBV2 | TGTGCCAGCAGGGCCCCATCCGGTAGGGGACAGGGAGACACCATATATTTT | CASRAPSGRGQGDTIYF
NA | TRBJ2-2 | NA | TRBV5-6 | TGTGCCAGCAGGAAACGAGCCGGGGAGCTGTTTTTT | CASRKRAGELFF
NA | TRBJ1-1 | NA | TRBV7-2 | TGTGCCAGCAGCTTTGCCCGCGGGACTAATGCTGAAGCTTTCTTT | CASSFARGTNAEAFF
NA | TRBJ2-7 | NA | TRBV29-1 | TGCAGCGTTGATCTGGGGGCGTACGAGCAGTACTTC | CSVDLGAYEQYF
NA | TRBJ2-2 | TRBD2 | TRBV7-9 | TGTGCCAGCAGCTTATCGACTAGCGGATTGAACACCGGGGAGCTGTTTTTT | CASSLSTSGLNTGELFF
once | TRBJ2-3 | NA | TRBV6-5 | TGTGCCAGCTCGGGGTCGGACAGACGCACAGATACGCAGTATTTT | CASSGSDRRTDTQYF
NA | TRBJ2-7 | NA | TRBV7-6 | TGTGCCAGCAGCTTAACCGGAGGAGCTAACGAGCAGTACTTC | CASSLTGGANEQYF
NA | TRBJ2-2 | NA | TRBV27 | TGTGCCAGCAGTTTATCCTTCCGGGTCGGGGAGCTGTTTTTT | CASSLSFRVGELFF
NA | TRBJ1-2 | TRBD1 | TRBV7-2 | TGTGCCAGCAGCTTCGGGGGACAGGGAAGCGGCTACACCTTC | CASSFGGQGSGYTF
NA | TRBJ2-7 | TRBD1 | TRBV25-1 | TGTGCCAGCAGTGAAGAGGCCGGGACAGGAACCTACGAGCAGTACTTC | CASSEEAGTGTYEQYF
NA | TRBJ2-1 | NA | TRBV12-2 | TGTGCAAGTCGCGAGGACAGGGAAATCGACAATGAGCAGTTCTTC | CASREDREIDNEQFF
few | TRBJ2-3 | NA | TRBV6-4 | TGTGCCAGCAGCCGAGAGGGAGAGGGTCCAGATACGCAGTATTTT | CASSREGEGPDTQYF
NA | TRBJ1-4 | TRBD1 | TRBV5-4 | TGTGCCAGCAGCTTGGCCACAGGGGCAACTAATGAAAAACTGTTTTTT | CASSLATGATNEKLFF
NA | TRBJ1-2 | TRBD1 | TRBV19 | TGTGCCAGTAGTAGCCCAGGGCCAGGACAGGATCGGAGCTATGGCTACACCTTC | CASSSPGPGQDRSYGYTF
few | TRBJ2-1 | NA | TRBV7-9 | TGTGCCAGCAGCCAGGGAGGCAACAATGAGCAGTTCTTC | CASSQGGNNEQFF
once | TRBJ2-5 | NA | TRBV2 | TGTGCCAGCATATCTAGCAGCCAAGAGACCCAGTACTTC | CASISSSQETQYF
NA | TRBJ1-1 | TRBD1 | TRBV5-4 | TGTGCCAGCAACGCCGGGACAGGGAACACTGAAGCTTTCTTT | CASNAGTGNTEAFF
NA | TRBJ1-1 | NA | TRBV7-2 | TGTGCCAGCAGCTTATTTGGGAGGTCCAGAGCTTTCTTT | CASSLFGRSRAFF
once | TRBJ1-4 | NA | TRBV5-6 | TGTGCCAGCAGCTTGGATCCAGGGAGGGAAAAACTGTTTTTT | CASSLDPGREKLFF
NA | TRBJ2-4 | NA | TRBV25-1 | TGTGCCAGCAGTGGCGGGGAGGTTGGTAAAAACATTCAGTACTTC | CASSGGEVGKNIQYF
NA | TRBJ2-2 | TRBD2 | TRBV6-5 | TGTGCCAGCCGACTAGCGGGGGATACCGGGGAGCTGTTTTTT | CASRLAGDTGELFF
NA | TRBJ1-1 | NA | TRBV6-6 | TGTGCCAGCAGTTACTCGGGGGGAGAAGCTTTCTTT | CASSYSGGEAFF
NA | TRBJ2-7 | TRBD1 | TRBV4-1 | TGCGCCAGCAGCGTATCCGGGACAGGTAAAGCCTACGAGCAGTACTTC | CASSVSGTGKAYEQYF
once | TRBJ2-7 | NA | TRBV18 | TGTGCCAGCTCACTATCGACAGCGAGCTACGAGCAGTACTTC | CASSLSTASYEQYF
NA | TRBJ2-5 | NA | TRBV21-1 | TGTGCCATCCCGGGACTAAGCGGAGAGACCCAGTACTTC | CAIPGLSGETQYF
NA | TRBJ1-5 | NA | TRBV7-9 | TGTGCCAGCAGCTTAGGGGAGTTTCAGCCCCAGCATTTT | CASSLGEFQPQHF
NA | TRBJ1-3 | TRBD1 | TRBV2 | TGTGCCAGCAAAACAGGGGGCCTCTCTGGAAACACCATATATTTT | CASKTGGLSGNTIYF
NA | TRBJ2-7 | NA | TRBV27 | TGTGCCAGCAGTTCTATCCTCGGCGAGCAGTACTTC | CASSSILGEQYF
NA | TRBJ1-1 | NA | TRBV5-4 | TGTGCCAGCGGGGACTTAGGACTGAACACTGAAGCTTTCTTT | CASGDLGLNTEAFF
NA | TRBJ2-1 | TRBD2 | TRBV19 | TGTGCCAGTAGGGAACGGGGGGGCCAAAAGAACAATGAGCAGTTCTTC | CASRERGGQKNNEQFF
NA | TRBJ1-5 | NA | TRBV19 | TGTGCCAGCCAAGACACCATCAATCAGCCCCAGCATTTT | CASQDTINQPQHF
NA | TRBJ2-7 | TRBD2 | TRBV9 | TGTGCCAGCAGCGATAGCGGGGCCTCCTACGAGCAGTACTTC | CASSDSGASYEQYF
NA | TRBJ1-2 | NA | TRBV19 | TGTGCCAGTAGTACGGACAGAAACTATGGCTACACCTTC | CASSTDRNYGYTF
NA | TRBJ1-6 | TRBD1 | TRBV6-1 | TGTGCCAGCAGTGATGGGACAGGGGTTTCACCCCTCCACTTT | CASSDGTGVSPLHF
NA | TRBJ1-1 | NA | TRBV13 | TGTGCCAGCAGCTTAAAAGGGGACACTGAAGCTTTCTTT | CASSLKGDTEAFF
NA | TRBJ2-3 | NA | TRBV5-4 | TGTGCCAGCAGCTTAACTAGAAGCACAGATACGCAGTATTTT | CASSLTRSTDTQYF
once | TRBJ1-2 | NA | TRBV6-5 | TGTGCCAGCAGGAGGTTTTTGACAGGCGGCTATGGCTACACCTTC | CASRRFLTGGYGYTF
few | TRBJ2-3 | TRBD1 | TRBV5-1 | TGCGCCAGCAGCACCGGACAGGGGGGCACAGATACGCAGTATTTT | CASSTGQGGTDTQYF
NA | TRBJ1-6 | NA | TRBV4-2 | TGTGCCAGCAGCCAAGACGGGGAAAATTCACCCCTCCACTTT | CASSQDGENSPLHF
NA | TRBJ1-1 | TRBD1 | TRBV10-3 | TGTGCCACAGCGGGAACCGGACAGGGCGCTGAAGCTTTCTTT | CATAGTGQGAEAFF
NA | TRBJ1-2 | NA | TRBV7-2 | TGTGCCAGCAGCTTAGGAGCAGGGAATCTCTATGGCTACACCTTC | CASSLGAGNLYGYTF
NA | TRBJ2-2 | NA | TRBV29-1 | TGCAGCGTAAACCCGGACCCGCGGGTCACCGGGGAGCTGTTTTTT | CSVNPDPRVTGELFF
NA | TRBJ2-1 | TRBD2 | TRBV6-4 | TGTGCCAGCAGTGACTCTAGCGGGGGGGCCAATGAGCAGTTCTTC | CASSDSSGGANEQFF
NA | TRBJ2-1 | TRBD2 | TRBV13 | TGTGCCAGCAGCTTGACTAGCGGGCGCTCCTACAATGAGCAGTTCTTC | CASSLTSGRSYNEQFF
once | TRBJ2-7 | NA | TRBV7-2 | TGTGCCAGCAGCTCAGGCCTGACCTACGAGCAGTACTTC | CASSSGLTYEQYF
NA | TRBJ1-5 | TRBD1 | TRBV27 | TGTGCCAGCAGTTCACAGGGGCATAATCAGCCCCAGCATTTT | CASSSQGHNQPQHF
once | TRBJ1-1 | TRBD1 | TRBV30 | TGTGCCTGGAGTAAGACAGGGGCCCTGGGAGCTTTCTTT | CAWSKTGALGAFF
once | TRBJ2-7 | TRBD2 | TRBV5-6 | TGTGCCAGCAGCTCGCTGGATATTTATAGCGGGCAATCCTACGAGCAGTACTTC | CASSSLDIYSGQSYEQYF